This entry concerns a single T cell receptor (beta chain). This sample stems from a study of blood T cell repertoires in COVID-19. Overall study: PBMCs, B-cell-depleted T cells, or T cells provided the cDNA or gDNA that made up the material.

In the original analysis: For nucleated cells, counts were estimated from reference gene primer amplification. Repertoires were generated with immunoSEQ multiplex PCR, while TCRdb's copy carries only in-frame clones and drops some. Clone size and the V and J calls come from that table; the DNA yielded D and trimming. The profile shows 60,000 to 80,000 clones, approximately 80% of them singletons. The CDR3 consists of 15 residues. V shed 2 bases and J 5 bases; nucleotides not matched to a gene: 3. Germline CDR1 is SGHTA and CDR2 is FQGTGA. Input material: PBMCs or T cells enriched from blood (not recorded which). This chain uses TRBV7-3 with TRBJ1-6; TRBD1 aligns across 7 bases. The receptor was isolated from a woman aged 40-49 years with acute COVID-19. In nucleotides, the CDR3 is TGTGCCAGCAGCTTAGGGACAGCAGATAATTCACCCCTCCACTTT. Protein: CASSLGTADNSPLHF. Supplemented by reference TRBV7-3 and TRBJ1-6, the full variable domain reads GAGVSQTPSNKVTEKGKYVELRCDPISGHTALYWYRQSLGQGPEFLIYFQGTGAADDSGLPNDRFFAVRPEGSVSTLKIQRTERGDSAVYLCASSLGTADNSPLHFGNGTRLTVT.